The rows below give T cell receptor beta chains drawn from one sample of a study of blood T cell repertoires in COVID-19. The method was immunoSEQ multiplex PCR; TCRdb's version includes in-frame clones alone and lacks a portion of them. This table holds 250,000 to 350,000 clones, almost 90% found once. The material sequenced was peripheral blood. These TCRs come from a woman under 40 with COVID-19, enrolled during active disease. The CDR3 runs from the conserved cysteine through the conserved F or W. The D gene is left open where the match is weak. Part of the rows lack a size; the others show once, few, many or a class for expanded clones.

V	J	D	size	DNA	CDR3
TRBV10-2	TRBJ2-7	NA	NA	TGCGCCAGCAGTGAGGCGTACGAGCAGTACTTC	CASSEAYEQYF
TRBV2	TRBJ2-7	NA	once	TGTGCCGGCTTTGGACAGCGCAGGGAGCAGTACTTC	CAGFGQRREQYF
TRBV28	TRBJ2-7	NA	NA	TGTGCCAGCAGTTTAGGCCCCCCGCAGTACTTC	CASSLGPPQYF
TRBV6-5	TRBJ1-6	NA	NA	TGTGCCGGCGGACAGATCTATAATTCACCCCTCCACTTT	CAGGQIYNSPLHF
TRBV7-6	TRBJ2-5	TRBD2	NA	TGTGCCAGCAGCGACGCCGGACTAGCGGGAGGGGGAGAGACCCAGTACTTC	CASSDAGLAGGGETQYF
TRBV23-1	TRBJ2-7	NA	NA	TGCGCCAGCAGTCAATCCGCCGGGAACAGGGAGGAGCAGTACTTC	CASSQSAGNREEQYF
TRBV29-1	TRBJ2-2	TRBD2	NA	TGCAGCGTACAGACTAGCGGGAGTCATAACACCGGGGAGCTGTTTTTT	CSVQTSGSHNTGELFF
TRBV7-3	TRBJ2-3	NA	NA	TGTGCCAGCAGCTCTTCTACAGATACGCAGTATTTT	CASSSSTDTQYF
TRBV2	TRBJ1-1	NA	few	TGTGCCAGCAGTTTCGGGGGGGACACTGAAGCTTTCTTT	CASSFGGDTEAFF
TRBV30	TRBJ2-2	NA	NA	TGTGCCTGGACCTTCGGCACCGGGGAGCTGTTTTTT	CAWTFGTGELFF
TRBV6-5	TRBJ1-5	NA	NA	TGTGCCAGCAAGAGGGTGGAAAGCAATCAGCCCCAGCATTTT	CASKRVESNQPQHF
TRBV28	TRBJ2-7	NA	NA	TGTGCCAGCAGTTTCGCAGGATCCGAGCAGTACTTC	CASSFAGSEQYF
TRBV4-2	TRBJ2-2	TRBD2	NA	TGTGCCAGCAGCCCCGGACTAGCGGGAGGGTCGGGCACCGGGGAGCTGTTTTTT	CASSPGLAGGSGTGELFF
TRBV29-1	TRBJ2-1	TRBD2	NA	TGCAGCGTTGAAGGGTCCGGACTAGCGAGAGGGTATGAGCAGTTCTTC	CSVEGSGLARGYEQFF
TRBV19	TRBJ2-1	TRBD2	NA	TGTGCCACTAACGGACTAGCGGGAGGGTCCTCCTACAATGAGCAGTTCTTC	CATNGLAGGSSYNEQFF
TRBV7-9	TRBJ2-7	NA	NA	TGTGCCAGCAGCTTAGAGACCACCGCGGCCTACGAGCAGTACTTC	CASSLETTAAYEQYF
TRBV30	TRBJ1-5	NA	NA	TGTGCCTGGAGTGTAATTGCAGGGGTACAGCCCCAGCATTTT	CAWSVIAGVQPQHF
TRBV10-3	TRBJ1-2	TRBD1	NA	TGTGCCATCTCGGGACAGGCGAGTGGCTACACCTTC	CAISGQASGYTF
TRBV7-8	TRBJ1-4	TRBD1	NA	TGTGCCAGCAGCCAGGGACAGGGCTCGTGGGCTAATGAAAAACTGTTTTTT	CASSQGQGSWANEKLFF
TRBV20-1	TRBJ2-7	NA	few	TGCAGTGCTAGAGACTCTTACGAGCAGTACTTC	CSARDSYEQYF
TRBV7-9	TRBJ2-7	TRBD2	NA	TGTGCCAGCAGCCCTCGACTAGCGGGAGAGGTCCTACGGGATCACGAGCAGTACTTC	CASSPRLAGEVLRDHEQYF
TRBV5-1	TRBJ2-7	TRBD1	once	TGCGCCAGCAGCTTGTCGACAGGGGAATTTCTTTACGAGCAGTACTTC	CASSLSTGEFLYEQYF
TRBV4-1	TRBJ2-1	NA	NA	TGCGCCAGCAGCCAAGTCGGGACTCCCAATGCGTTCAATGAGCAGTTCTTC	CASSQVGTPNAFNEQFF
TRBV28	TRBJ2-2	TRBD2	NA	TGTGCCAGCAGTTTGGCGGGAGGGCCTGGCGGGGAGCTGTTTTTT	CASSLAGGPGGELFF
TRBV7-9	TRBJ1-1	NA	NA	TGTGCCATCGGGGGGCCTCAGGGGCCGTTCACTGAAGCTTTCTTT	CAIGGPQGPFTEAFF
TRBV5-1	TRBJ1-2	NA	NA	TGCGCCAGCAGCTTTGTGGGGCCCCCCTCAGATGGCTACACCTTC	CASSFVGPPSDGYTF
TRBV2	TRBJ2-1	TRBD2	NA	TGTGCCAGCAGTGTAGCGGGAGGGGATGAGCAGTTCTTC	CASSVAGGDEQFF
TRBV5-1	TRBJ1-1	NA	NA	TGCGCCAGCAGCTGGACCACAGGGAACACTGAAGCTTTCTTT	CASSWTTGNTEAFF
TRBV24-1	TRBJ2-7	TRBD1	once	TGTGCCACCAGTGATCCCGGGACAGCTACCTACGAGCAGTACTTC	CATSDPGTATYEQYF
TRBV2	TRBJ2-5	NA	NA	TGTGCCAGCAGTGAGCCGGCCTCCCGGGGGACCCAGTACTTC	CASSEPASRGTQYF
TRBV27	TRBJ2-3	NA	NA	TGTGCCAGCAGTTTGCGACTGATCACAGATACGCAGTATTTT	CASSLRLITDTQYF
TRBV19	TRBJ2-2	TRBD2	NA	TGTGCCAGTAGCACACTAGCGGGAGTTATCGGGGAGCTGTTTTTT	CASSTLAGVIGELFF
TRBV6-5	TRBJ2-7	NA	NA	TGTGCCAGCAGTTACTCTAGGACAACCTACGAGCAGTACTTC	CASSYSRTTYEQYF
TRBV10-3	TRBJ2-2	TRBD2	NA	TGTGCCACCTCGGGACTAGCGGGAGGTCGTACCGGGGAGCTGTTTTTT	CATSGLAGGRTGELFF
TRBV15	TRBJ1-3	NA	NA	TGTGCCACCAGCAGAGATGGCCCTGACACCATATATTTT	CATSRDGPDTIYF
TRBV12-3/TRBV12-4	TRBJ1-1	NA	once	TGTGCCAGCAGCCTAACCCGAACGGCTGAAGCTTTCTTT	CASSLTRTAEAFF
TRBV27	TRBJ2-1	TRBD2	NA	TGTGCCAGCAGCCGGGACTACGACTACAATGAGCAGTTCTTC	CASSRDYDYNEQFF
TRBV3-1/TRBV3-2	TRBJ2-2	NA	NA	TGTGCCAGCAGCCAAGGTGGCCCCGGGGAGCTGTTTTTT	CASSQGGPGELFF
TRBV5-1	TRBJ2-5	NA	NA	TGCGCCAGCAGCCTACAGGGTCCCCAAGAGACCCAGTACTTC	CASSLQGPQETQYF
TRBV3-1/TRBV3-2	TRBJ2-5	TRBD2	NA	TGTGCCAGCAGCCAGCGAAGGGACTACCGACCCCTTGAGACCCAGTACTTC	CASSQRRDYRPLETQYF
TRBV10-3	TRBJ1-2	TRBD1	few	TGTGCCATCAGTGATGACGGGACAGGGGTTGGCTATGGCTACACCTTC	CAISDDGTGVGYGYTF
TRBV5-1	TRBJ2-5	NA	few	TGCGCCAGCAGCTTGTTGCCCAGGGGCCCCCAAGAGACCCAGTACTTC	CASSLLPRGPQETQYF
TRBV6-2/TRBV6-3	TRBJ1-4	NA	NA	TGTGCCAGCAGTTACAGCACAGGCCGGGAAAAACTGTTTTTT	CASSYSTGREKLFF
TRBV10-2	TRBJ2-1	TRBD2	NA	TGCGCCAGCGCCGGCGGGAGAGGGGAGCAGTTCTTC	CASAGGRGEQFF
TRBV4-3	TRBJ1-2	NA	NA	TGCGCCAGCAGCCAAGAAAGGGGGAATCGGGGAGATGGCTACACCTTC	CASSQERGNRGDGYTF
TRBV6-5	TRBJ2-1	NA	NA	TGTGCCAGCAGGGCGCGGAACAATGAGCAGTTCTTC	CASRARNNEQFF
TRBV27	TRBJ1-6	TRBD1	once	TGTGCCAGCAGTTCACAGGGGGCAAGGAATTCACCCCTCCACTTT	CASSSQGARNSPLHF
TRBV4-1	TRBJ1-6	NA	NA	TGCGCCAGCAGCCAACTCGGGACAAAAAGCGTCGGCTCACCCCTCCACTTT	CASSQLGTKSVGSPLHF
TRBV6-7	TRBJ1-5	TRBD1	NA	TGTGCCAGCAGCTACTCACGGACAGGCGACAATCAGCCCCAGCATTTT	CASSYSRTGDNQPQHF
TRBV28	TRBJ1-5	NA	NA	TGTGCCAGCAGTATTCTCAATCAGCCCCAGCATTTT	CASSILNQPQHF
TRBV2	TRBJ2-7	TRBD1	NA	TGTGCCAGCAGTCCCCGGGACAGGGTGTCCGAGCAGTACTTC	CASSPRDRVSEQYF
TRBV28	TRBJ2-2	NA	NA	TGTGCCAGCAGGGGGGGATATAACGGGGAGCTGTTTTTT	CASRGGYNGELFF
TRBV7-2	TRBJ1-5	NA	NA	TGTGCCAGCAGCTTCTCAGGGCAACCCCAGCATTTT	CASSFSGQPQHF
TRBV3-1/TRBV3-2	TRBJ2-7	TRBD2	NA	TGTGCCAGCAGCCAAGGTTCTAGCGGGAGTAACGAGCAGTACTTC	CASSQGSSGSNEQYF
TRBV9	TRBJ1-4	NA	NA	TGTGCCAGCAGCGAGGGAGGGGTCGATGAAAAACTGTTTTTT	CASSEGGVDEKLFF